This TCR beta chain was identified during a study of cytomegalovirus exposure and HLA in healthy donors (TCRdb year 2017). Regarding the study in general: According to an earlier analysis of 587 of the donors, some 180 million T cells yielded 117 million unique TCR beta sequences and about 280 Gb of sequence data. An early release that covered about 640 HLA-typed donors contained about 300 gigabases of sequencing data and approximately 85 million unique TCR sequences. Of the 300 to 450 genotyped donors, over 80% were placed in the genetic ancestry cluster associated with self-reported Caucasian donors. The study was designed to test whether signatures of past pathogen exposure could be identified by cataloging public T cell receptors. Using immunosequencing, the study profiled T cell repertoires from around 670 subjects and related those repertoires to cytomegalovirus serostatus. In addition to the first cohort of roughly 700 subjects, a separate validation cohort of approximately 130 different subjects was used. The study combined high-throughput TCR immunosequencing, statistical association of individual TCRs with disease status, and machine learning to predict cytomegalovirus infection status. In a later analysis, previously published TCR beta repertoires from some 640 donors were re-analyzed and high-resolution HLA genotyping was added so that TCR occurrence patterns could be studied. In the later analysis, no new phenotypic data were used to find candidate immune exposures; instead, reliance was placed on TCR beta sequences and their occurrence across donors. In an earlier analysis of around 540 of the donors, high-throughput TCR beta sequencing was used to judge whether each TCR beta V gene segment behaved as functional or pseudogenic. Alongside the repertoire data, information on donor age, sex, ethnicity and CMV serostatus was compiled. A later genetic analysis took genome-wide SNP genotypes for 398 of the 666 donors and used that subset as a discovery cohort. All discovery cohort repertoires had been generated on a single sequencing platform. HLA typing included class I and class II loci at four-digit resolution. The number of typed donors differed by locus: 629-630 for A, B, C, DRB1 and DQB1; 500 to 550 for DQA1; 606 for DPA1; and 450 to 480 for DPB1. Because of strong linkage in the cohort, five DR-DQ haplotypes were treated as single units for association and clustering. Among about 390 genotyped donors of the cohort, an average of approximately 230,000 unique TCR beta nucleotide sequences were sequenced per donor, 15% to 20% of them non-productive. The study at large found these results: A group of highly shared sequence variants was considered likely to be a technical artifact of the sequencing pipeline. A further reported finding was that TCR beta sequences accurately predicted the HLA-A and HLA-B alleles for most subjects in the first cohort. Presence/absence analyses assumed roughly uniform sequencing depth across donors, an assumption that may not hold. Because some donors lacked HLA typing at each locus, the association tests relied only on the typed subset. Immune exposure information for the cohort was limited to CMV serostatus. In a later analysis, HLA-associated TCR beta chains showed more clonal expansion and lower generation probabilities than non-associated chains that were equally common. In an earlier analysis of more than 500 of the donors, most TCR beta V segments appeared in productive rearrangements about 87% or about 30% of the time, broadly matching IMGT annotations. Because counts were too low, approximately 18 rarely observed V segments, including chromosome 9 orphons, were excluded from the earlier analysis of some 540 of the donors. Strong co-occurrence of HLA alleles, especially DR and DQ, made assigning TCR associations to individual alleles difficult. Most CMV-associated TCR beta chains appeared to be HLA-restricted in a later analysis, and the HLA associations seemed to be driven largely by CMV exposure. Some IMGT-functional V segments, including TRBV6-2 and TRBV6-3, could not be distinguished by the 87-base-pair reads and were therefore excluded. Most TCR sequences were seen in very few donors, while some public TCRs were found in many individuals. The authors suggested that the approach could potentially be extended to other disease states and immunological phenotypes. According to a later genetic analysis, donors in an Asian-associated ancestry cluster had fewer N-insertions in productive TCRs than the roughly 670-donor mean. In a later analysis, TCR association rates were found to vary across HLA loci, with the most associated TCRs seen for DRB1 alleles and the fewest for HLA-C alleles. According to a later analysis, parvovirus B19, influenza, CMV and Epstein-Barr virus appeared linked to several top co-occurrence clusters. The cohort was sequenced for TCR beta chains only, and without alpha or paired-chain data the features that could be detected were limited. At a false discovery rate of 0.05, a later analysis linked 15,000 to 20,000 TCR beta sequences to specific HLA alleles. In a later genetic analysis, a missense DCLRE1C variant was associated with V-gene and J-gene trimming of TCR beta chains, and the association was replicated in an independent cohort. In vitro tests confirmed that a few of the cytomegalovirus-associated TCR beta chains recognize cytomegalovirus antigens. In both the original and validation cohorts, the classifier was reported to diagnose cytomegalovirus status with high specificity and sensitivity. Correlated functional status among segregating V segments might reflect linkage disequilibrium, but an unknown experimental factor could not be ruled out. In the study, some 160 TCR beta chains were listed as associated with cytomegalovirus.

Measured from the cysteine to the phenylalanine, the CDR3 is 16 residues long. Only CDR3 DNA remains: 48 bases, in frame from the first base. V is cut back by 4 bases and J by 6 bases, with 16 bases in the junction unmatched. CDR1 is given as GTSNPN and CDR2 as SVGIG, both from the germline V gene (reference sequence). Libraries were constructed by the immunoSEQ multiplex PCR assay. For the multiplex PCR, a mixture combining 60 forward primers for TCR Vbeta segments and 13 reverse primers for TCR Jbeta segments was used. The CDR3 region of rearranged TCR beta genes was amplified from genomic DNA by a multiplex PCR assay. The amplified TCR beta libraries were sequenced on the Illumina HiSeq System as 87-base-pair reads. In the authors' own workflow: Across the 670 or so repertoires, a later analysis counted roughly 77 million unique TCR beta chains, around 11 million of which were shared by at least two donors. Raw reads were error-corrected and collapsed into unique sequences by a nearest-neighbor algorithm in which closely related sequences were merged to remove PCR and sequencing errors. V, D and J gene segments were assigned by aligning CDR3 sequences to IMGT reference sequences. Each retained sequence needed at least a six-nucleotide match to both a V gene segment and a J gene segment. Rearrangements were called productive when the CDR3 lacked stop codons and stayed in frame with V and J; all others were non-productive. Following IMGT convention, CDR3 was defined as the stretch from the second conserved V-encoded cysteine up to the conserved J-encoded phenylalanine. The earlier analysis of about 610 of the donors excluded sequences that lacked an unambiguous match to a single V gene segment. An earlier analysis of approximately 590 of the donors classified V segments as functional when productive rearrangements were above 56.7% and as segregating when the standard deviation between donors was above 5%. A statistical classification framework was built to diagnose cytomegalovirus status from the catalog of TCR beta chain sequences. A later analysis assigned V and J genes by comparing TCR nucleotide sequences with IMGT/GENE-DB human TR gene sequences. Using the TCRdist pipeline, a later analysis assigned CDR3 sequences along with most-parsimonious VDJ recombination scenarios. In a later analysis, every TCR beta chain was defined by the combination of its CDR3 amino acid sequence and its V-gene family, and reads without a unique V-gene family were dropped. As a way to deal with suspected cross-contamination and a sequencing artifact, a later analysis dropped 450 to 600 nucleotide sequences that were highly shared and had low generation probability. A later analysis calculated a clonal expansion index for each public chain from normalized within-repertoire ranks of inferred template counts. In a later analysis, generation probabilities were computed with a VDJ recombination model fitted to out-of-frame rearrangements, and the resulting probabilities were checked against IGoR. In a later analysis, TCR-TCR, TCR-HLA and TCR-CMV co-occurrence was scored with hypergeometric tests, and a repertoire-size bias correction was applied to TCR pairs. False discovery rates were estimated in a later analysis by permuting HLA or CMV assignments 20 times. A later analysis grouped co-occurring TCRs with DBSCAN, adding TCRdist sequence similarity when clustering within HLA-allele-positive subsets. Co-occurrence clustering excluded repertoires with fewer than 30,000 or more than 120,000 public chains, plus five with anomalous nucleotide sharing. TCRdb retrieved this table from immuneACCESS and kept in-frame rearrangements only. Not all clones are present; in checked studies, unresolved V genes account for under half, and no reason is known for the remainder. The DNA gave D and trimming, while V, J and clone size come from that table. Across this sample there are over 150,000 clones, with 75% to 90% seen only once. Of the sample, approximately 1.2% is held by the ten largest clones.

The cohort was made up of 666 healthy bone marrow donors. At the time of sampling, all cohort members were nominally healthy, though unrecorded immune exposures were likely present. The donor tested CMV seronegative and was one of the 352 seronegative cohort members. A peripheral blood sample was collected from each donor, and TCR beta sequencing was performed on peripheral blood mononuclear cells. Genomic DNA was extracted from the blood cell samples with the Qiagen DNeasy Blood Extraction Kit. A word on this clone: It has no known antigen specificity. There are no base qualities to consult, and no much larger clone falls within one base.

The clonotype originates from a boy between 2 and 10 years old in good health and CMV-seronegative. The sample taken for sequencing was PBMCs. The V and J genes are TRBV30 and TRBJ1-2, with 8 central nucleotides matching TRBD1. The nucleotides are TGTGCCTGGACTCCCCGGACAGGGTTCCTCGGTGATGGCTACACCTTC. Translated, it gives CAWTPRTGFLGDGYTF.